Listed here are 17 T cell receptor beta chains from one sample, sequenced in a study of cytomegalovirus exposure and HLA in healthy donors. Both 60 Vbeta primers and 13 Jbeta primers went into the PCR. Libraries were prepared by immunoSEQ multiplex PCR; TCRdb keeps only in-frame clonotypes and omits some of them. This table holds approximately 150,000 clones, 76% found once. Sequencing was carried out using PBMCs. Receptors were obtained from a male donor in good health and CMV-seronegative.

The V gene is TRBV10-3, the J gene TRBJ2-5, with unresolved D. Trimming stripped 3 bases from V and 5 bases from J, with 13 bases between. Germline V gene lookup returns CDR1 ENHRY and CDR2 SYGVKD. The CDR3 contains 14 residues. The CDR3 is CAISDPASAETQYF. CDR3 DNA sequence: TGTGCCATCAGTGACCCGGCTAGTGCGGAGACCCAGTACTTC.

V and J are TRBV7-2 and TRBJ1-3; perhaps TRBD1 as D (5 bases). This CDR3 spans 17 amino acids. V lost 0 bases, J lost 2 bases, and 14 bases lay in between. Looked up from germline, CDR1 is SGHTA and CDR2 is FQGNSA. This CDR3 reads CASSLAGGSWAGNTIYF. The CDR3 DNA reads TGTGCCAGCAGCTTAGCGGGGGGGTCCTGGGCTGGAAACACCATATATTTT.

This clone was seen a handful of times. The chain recombines TRBV5-4 with TRBJ1-6, with D maybe TRBD1 (5 bases). Germline lookup yields CDR1 SGHNT and CDR2 YYREEE (reference sequence). V gave up 2 bases and J gave up 7 bases, with 13 bases separating them. This CDR3 is built from 15 residues. CDR3 residues: CASSLGEQWNSPLHF. The CDR3 DNA is TGTGCCAGCAGCTTAGGGGAACAGTGGAATTCACCCCTCCACTTT.

This clone occurred once. The chain links TRBV2 to TRBJ2-5; possible D gene TRBD2, 6 bases. Deletions cut 7 bases from V and 1 base from J, with 16 bases between. The CDR3 spans 15 residues. Germline V gene lookup returns CDR1 SNHLY and CDR2 FYNNEI. The CDR3 loop is CASTRSGLAQETQYF. The CDR3 nucleotides are TGTGCCAGCACCCGTTCGGGACTCGCCCAAGAGACCCAGTACTTC.

V is TRBV15 and J is TRBJ1-2; TRBD1 is a possible D gene (5 bases). This CDR3 is 15 amino acids long. The V and J ends lost 2 bases and 6 bases respectively, with 16 bases between them. Germline V gene data show CDR1 as LNHNV and CDR2 as YYDKDF (reference sequence). The DNA of the CDR3 is TGTGCCACCAGCAGAAACCCTACGACAGAGGATGGCTACACCTTC. Protein product: CATSRNPTTEDGYTF.

The chain carries TRBV2 and TRBJ2-3; perhaps TRBD1 as D (6 bases). The CDR3 extends over 15 amino acids. Trimming stripped 5 bases from V and 0 bases from J, with 12 bases between. Germline V gives CDR1 SNHLY, CDR2 FYNNEI. CDR3 protein: CASSRDTTSTDTQYF. The CDR3 DNA reads TGTGCCAGCAGTAGGGACACCACTAGCACAGATACGCAGTATTTT.

V and J are TRBV27 and TRBJ2-2; maybe TRBD2 (5 bases). V lost 1 base and J 6 bases, leaving 12 bases between the germline ends. This CDR3 is 15 amino acids long. Germline loops: CDR1 MNHEY, CDR2 SMNVEV (reference sequence). CDR3 amino acids: CASSLWSGFPGELFF. The DNA of the CDR3 is TGTGCCAGCAGTTTATGGTCGGGGTTCCCCGGGGAGCTGTTTTTT.

This clone was found a few times. The genes are TRBV5-1 and TRBJ2-7; 7 bases are shared with TRBD1. CDR1 and CDR2 from the germline V gene are SGHRS and YFSETQ. The length of the CDR3 is 14 residues. Trimming cost V 10 bases and J 1 base; bases outside gene matches: 11. This chain's CDR3 is CASIRDSTSYEQYF. CDR3 bases: TGCGCCTCCATCCGGGACAGCACATCCTACGAGCAGTACTTC.

This clone was recorded a few times. The germline gene is not matched at one end of the junction; a read error may be the cause. The chain links TRBV19 to TRBJ1-2, with TRBD1 as a possible D gene (5 bases). The CDR3 extends over 12 amino acids. Germline V gene sequence: CDR1 LNHDA, CDR2 SQIVND (reference sequence). The CDR3 coding sequence is TGTGCCAGTAGTAACCCGCGGGGGGTCCGACACTTC. Translating it yields CASSNPRGVRHF.

This clone was seen a single time. The chain couples TRBV7-2 to TRBJ2-7, with 16 positions matching TRBD2. The V segment lost 5 bases and the J segment 2 bases; nucleotides outside the gene matches: 9. Germline CDR1 is SGHTA and CDR2 is FQGNSA. The CDR3 is 18 residues long. In nucleotides, the CDR3 is TGTGCCAGCAGCGTACAGGGACTAGCGGGAGGGGCTACCTACGAGCAGTACTTC. It codes for CASSVQGLAGGATYEQYF.

The rearrangement uses TRBV13 and TRBJ2-3; 9 bases map to TRBD1. With V trimmed by 1 base and J by 4 bases, 9 bases remained unmatched. Germline CDR1 reads PRHDT; CDR2 reads FYEKMQ (reference sequence). The length of the CDR3 is 17 residues. CDR3 coding DNA: TGTGCCAGCAGCTTAGCCCCGACAGGGGGTTTCGCAGATACGCAGTATTTT. This encodes CASSLAPTGGFADTQYF.

On this clone itself: At one of its ends the junction is not consistent with the germline gene, which may arise from a read error. The rearrangement links TRBV7-9 to TRBJ1-1; no reliable D call. There are 14 residues in the CDR3. Germline CDR1 is SEHNR and CDR2 is FQNEAQ (reference sequence). CDR3 residues: CSSSLAAGRAEAFF. The DNA of the CDR3 is TGTTCCAGCAGCTTAGCGGCGGGTCGAGCTGAAGCTTTCTTT.

The genes are TRBV6-5 and TRBJ1-1; D is perhaps TRBD1 (5 bases). The CDR3 has 14 amino acids. Looked up from germline, CDR1 is MNHEY and CDR2 is SVGAGI. Trimming took off 5 bases at V and 1 base at J, with 11 bases between the two ends. For the CDR3, the DNA is TGTGCCAGCAGTCCCCGGAGGGGGAACACTGAAGCTTTCTTT. This gives the protein CASSPRRGNTEAFF.

The chain is built from TRBV5-1 and TRBJ1-1; D unclear. Germline values: CDR1 SGHRS, CDR2 YFSETQ. The V gene lost 3 bases and the J gene lost 6 bases, with 9 bases spanning the gap. The CDR3 is made up of 12 amino acids. The CDR3 nucleotides are TGCGCCAGCAGCTCACAGCGGGCTGAAGCTTTCTTT. Translated: CASSSQRAEAFF.

In its sample, this clone was seen a few times. The chain joins TRBV2 to TRBJ2-6; TRBD1 is a possible D gene (5 bases). The germline CDR1 and CDR2 sequences are SNHLY and FYNNEI. The CDR3 runs to 14 residues. Between the trimmed V and J ends, which lost 7 bases and 4 bases, there was a span of 11 bases. Written as DNA, the CDR3 is TGTGCCAGCAAGACAGAGAACGGGGCCAACGTCCTGACTTTC. Translated, it gives CASKTENGANVLTF.

The chain joins TRBV7-3 to TRBJ2-3, with 9 bases lining up with TRBD2. The trim removed 5 bases at V and 3 bases at J, leaving 6 bases unmatched. The germline V gene encodes CDR1 SGHTA and CDR2 FQGTGA. This CDR3 contains 15 residues. CDR3 amino acids: CASSRAGGWTDTQYF. Here the CDR3 DNA reads TGTGCCAGCAGCCGAGCGGGAGGTTGGACAGATACGCAGTATTTT.

A word on this clone: One junction end does not reproduce the germline sequence, and a read error may be involved. The rearrangement joins TRBV7-9 to TRBJ2-5, with 9 bases fitting TRBD2. This CDR3 comprises 15 residues. Per the germline V gene, CDR1 is SEHNR and CDR2 is FQNEAQ (reference sequence). The CDR3 reads CSSSRLSGSRETQYF. CDR3 sequence (DNA): TGTTCCAGCAGCCGACTTAGCGGGAGCCGGGAGACCCAGTACTTC.